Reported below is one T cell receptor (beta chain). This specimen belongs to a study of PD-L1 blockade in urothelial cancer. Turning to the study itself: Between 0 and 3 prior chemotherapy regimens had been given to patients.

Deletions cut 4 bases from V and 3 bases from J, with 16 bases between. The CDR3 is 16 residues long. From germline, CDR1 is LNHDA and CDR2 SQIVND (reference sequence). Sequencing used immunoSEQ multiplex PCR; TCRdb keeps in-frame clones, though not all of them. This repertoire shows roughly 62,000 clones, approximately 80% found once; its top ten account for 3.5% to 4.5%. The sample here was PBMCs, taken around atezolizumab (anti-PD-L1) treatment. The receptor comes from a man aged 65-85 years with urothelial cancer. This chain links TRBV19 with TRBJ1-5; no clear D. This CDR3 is CASSRQGGLNNQPQHF. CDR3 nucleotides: TGTGCCAGTAGTAGACAAGGAGGTTTAAACAATCAGCCCCAGCATTTT.